These 15 T cell receptor beta chains share one sample of origin, sequenced in a study of shared clonotypes between healthy human individuals. The repertoire was sequenced with immunoSEQ multiplex PCR; TCRdb's copy has only in-frame clones and lacks some. The sample records 2.3 million or so clones, more than 85% being singletons. Material for sequencing was naive CD4+ T cells from PBMCs. The subset was: CD45RA+ positively selected. The receptors originated from a man younger than 35 in good health. Some clones in this sample may be carry-over from other donors' samples.

This chain connects TRBV6-5 to TRBJ2-7; either TRBD1 or TRBD2 may supply D (6 bases each). The CDR3 length is 13 residues. V shed 6 bases and J shed 5 bases, with 14 bases lying between them. Germline V gene data show CDR1 as MNHEY and CDR2 as SVGAGI. CDR3 nucleotide sequence: TGTGCCAGCAGGCCGAGGGGGGCCCACGAGCAGTACTTC. It yields the protein CASRPRGAHEQYF.

This rearrangement joins TRBV28 to TRBJ2-1; D not certain. Trimming pared 2 bases from V and 9 bases from J, leaving 8 bases between. The germline CDR1 and CDR2 sequences are MDHEN and SYDVKM. The CDR3 is 12 amino acids. In DNA form, the CDR3 reads TGTGCCAGCAGTTTAGGAAATGGTGAGCAGTTCTTC. It codes for CASSLGNGEQFF. Drawing the rest from reference TRBV28 and TRBJ2-1, the complete variable domain is DVKVTQSSRYLVKRTGEKVFLECVQDMDHENMFWYRQDPGLGLRLIYFSYDVKMKEKGDIPEGYSVSREKKERFSLILESASTNQTSMYLCASSLGNGEQFFGPGTRLTVL.

The J gene is TRBJ1-5, the V gene TRBV2; 7 bases agree with TRBD1. V dropped 4 bases and J dropped 3; count of bases not matched to a gene: 6. Germline V gene data show CDR1 as SNHLY and CDR2 as FYNNEI. The CDR3 spans 15 residues. The CDR3 coding sequence is TGTGCCAGCAGTGGTCCAGGGGGTAACAATCAGCCCCAGCATTTT. Translating it yields CASSGPGGNNQPQHF. Together with reference TRBV2 and TRBJ1-5, the CDR3 gives the full variable domain: EPEVTQTPSHQVTQMGQEVILRCVPISNHLYFYWYRQILGQKVEFLVSFYNNEISEKSEIFDDQFSVERPDGSNFTLKIRSTKLEDSAMYFCASSGPGGNNQPQHFGDGTRLSIL.

The CDR3 is CASSHSTGSSNQPQHF. The CDR3 nucleotides are TGTGCCAGCAGCCACTCGACAGGGAGTAGCAATCAGCCCCAGCATTTT. The chain employs TRBV13 and TRBJ1-5; TRBD1 aligns across 7 bases. The CDR3 length is 16 residues. The junction had 7 bases not matched to a gene; V was cut back by 5 bases and J by 0 bases. Germline V gene data show CDR1 as PRHDT and CDR2 as FYEKMQ (reference sequence).

CDR3: CASSLDWGLGTDTQYF. The CDR3, as DNA: TGTGCCAGCAGCTTAGATTGGGGCCTTGGCACAGATACGCAGTATTTT. V and J are TRBV7-9 and TRBJ2-3; a weak D match, TRBD1 (5 bases). Trimming left V 1 base short and J 1 base short, with 12 bases between. The length of the CDR3 is 16 residues. Per the germline V gene, CDR1 is SEHNR and CDR2 is FQNEAQ (reference sequence).

V is TRBV4-2 and J is TRBJ2-7; D uncertain. CDR1 and CDR2 (germline): LGHNA, YNFKEQ. V was shortened by 0 bases and J by 3 bases, with 15 bases between the two germline ends. This CDR3 region has 16 residues. The CDR3 DNA sequence: TGTGCCAGCAGCCAAGAAATTGGGGTTGGGGTCTACGAGCAGTACTTC. It yields the protein CASSQEIGVGVYEQYF.

The chain recombines TRBV2 with TRBJ2-1, with 13 bases aligning to TRBD2. Germline V gene sequence: CDR1 SNHLY, CDR2 FYNNEI. Unmatched junction bases numbered 7, after V lost 6 bases and J lost 5 bases. The CDR3 contains 16 residues. Here the CDR3 reads CASSAGTSGTHNEQFF. CDR3 bases: TGTGCCAGCAGCGCTGGGACTAGCGGGACTCACAATGAGCAGTTCTTC.

This chain uses TRBV28 with TRBJ1-5; D gene unclear. The germline gives CDR1 MDHEN, CDR2 SYDVKM. The CDR3 runs 16 residues. V was clipped by 3 bases and J by 4 bases, with 16 bases between them. In DNA, the CDR3 is TGTGCCAGCAGTTTGCCGTCGGGGTTTAGGAATCAGCCCCAGCATTTT. This sequence encodes CASSLPSGFRNQPQHF.

This sequence joins TRBV27 and TRBJ2-7; 13 bases agree with TRBD2. Germline lookup yields CDR1 MNHEY and CDR2 SMNVEV (reference sequence). The CDR3 totals 14 residues. Unmatched junction bases numbered 5, after V lost 8 bases and J lost 4 bases. The CDR3 is CASSGLAGEYEQYF. CDR3 in DNA: TGTGCCAGCTCTGGACTAGCGGGAGAGTACGAGCAGTACTTC.

CDR3 protein: CASSEAGWGGELFF. CDR3 sequence (DNA): TGTGCCAGCAGTGAAGCGGGATGGGGCGGGGAGCTGTTTTTT. The rearrangement uses TRBV2 and TRBJ2-2; D is unresolved. The germline CDR1 and CDR2 sequences are SNHLY and FYNNEI. With 0 bases removed from V and 7 bases from J, the gap between germline ends came to 9 bases. CDR3 length: 14 residues. Complete variable domain (other parts from reference TRBV2 and TRBJ2-2): EPEVTQTPSHQVTQMGQEVILRCVPISNHLYFYWYRQILGQKVEFLVSFYNNEISEKSEIFDDQFSVERPDGSNFTLKIRSTKLEDSAMYFCASSEAGWGGELFFGEGSRLTVL.

Only a few counts were recorded for this clone. The chain uses TRBV19 and TRBJ1-2; D remains ambiguous. This CDR3 comprises 13 residues. V was shortened by 3 bases and J by 3 bases, with 8 bases between the two germline ends. Germline-derived CDR1 and CDR2 are LNHDA and SQIVND (reference sequence). The CDR3 spells CASSMRADYGYTF. The CDR3 coding sequence is TGTGCCAGTAGTATGAGGGCGGACTATGGCTACACCTTC.

The rearrangement uses TRBV10-1 and TRBJ2-7; 8 nucleotides agree with TRBD1. J lost 6 bases, V lost 6 bases, and 10 bases had no gene match. The CDR3 is made up of 14 amino acids. Germline-derived CDR1 and CDR2 are WNHNN and SYGVQD (reference sequence). The CDR3 DNA reads as TGCGCCAGCAGGGCGGACAGGGAAATTGGCGAGCAGTACTTC. It codes for CASRADREIGEQYF.

V usage is TRBV5-1 and J usage is TRBJ1-4; 8 bases are shared with TRBD1. V dropped 4 bases and J dropped 10; count of bases not matched to a gene: 12. Per the germline V gene, CDR1 is SGHRS and CDR2 is YFSETQ. This CDR3 contains 15 residues. The CDR3 loop is CASSPLQGGSGKLFF. As DNA, the CDR3 is TGCGCCAGCAGCCCCCTACAGGGGGGTTCCGGAAAACTGTTTTTT.

This clone was seen more than once but under ten times. The chain uses TRBV7-2 and TRBJ1-5, with 9 bases that match TRBD1. Losses at the gene ends were 5 bases for V and 2 bases for J; bases not matched to a gene: 7. CDR3 size: 16 residues. CDR1 is SGHTA, CDR2 FQGNSA, per germline. CDR3 sequence reads: CASSQDRGNGNQPQHF. The CDR3 bases are TGTGCCAGCAGCCAGGACAGGGGTAATGGCAATCAGCCCCAGCATTTT.

The DNA for the CDR3 is TGTGCCAGTACGCAGAACTATGGCTACACCTTC. Protein product: CASTQNYGYTF. V usage is TRBV19 and J usage is TRBJ1-2; no clear D. V lost 7 bases to trimming and J lost 2 bases, with 5 bases between them. CDR1 LNHDA and CDR2 SQIVND come from the germline V gene (reference sequence). There are 11 residues in the CDR3.